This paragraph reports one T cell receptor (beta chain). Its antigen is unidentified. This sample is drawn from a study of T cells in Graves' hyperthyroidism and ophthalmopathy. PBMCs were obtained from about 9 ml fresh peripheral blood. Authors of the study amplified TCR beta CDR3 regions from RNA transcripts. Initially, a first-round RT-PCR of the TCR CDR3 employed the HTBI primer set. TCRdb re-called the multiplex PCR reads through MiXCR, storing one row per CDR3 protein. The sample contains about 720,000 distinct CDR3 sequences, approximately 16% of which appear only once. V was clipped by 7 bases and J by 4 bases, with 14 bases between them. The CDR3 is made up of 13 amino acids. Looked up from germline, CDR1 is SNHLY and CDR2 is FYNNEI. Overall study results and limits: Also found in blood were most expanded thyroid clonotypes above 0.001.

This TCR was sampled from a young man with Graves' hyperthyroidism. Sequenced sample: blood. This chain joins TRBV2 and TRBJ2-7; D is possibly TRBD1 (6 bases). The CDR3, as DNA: TGTGCCAGCACTAGGGGGAGAGCTTACGAGCAGTACTTC. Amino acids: CASTRGRAYEQYF. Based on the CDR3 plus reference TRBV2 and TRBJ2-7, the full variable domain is EPEVTQTPSHQVTQMGQEVILRCVPISNHLYFYWYRQILGQKVEFLVSFYNNEISEKSEIFDDQFSVERPDGSNFTLKIRSTKLEDSAMYFCASTRGRAYEQYFGPGTRLTVT.